These T cell receptor beta chains were read from a single sample in a study of T-cell memory formation after mild COVID-19. TCRdb reanalysed the 5' RACE reads using MiXCR and keeps one entry per CDR3 protein. Here the sample spans fewer than 700,000 distinct CDR3 sequences, about 20% being singletons. Sequenced input: PBMCs or a T cell subset sorted from them (not recorded which). The source is an adult woman who had mild COVID-19 (a few samples of this study predate the infection). Cell type and time point are not known. Both conserved end residues are part of each CDR3. Each record gives: CDR3 DNA, CDR3 protein, J gene, V gene, clone size, D gene. A D gene is named only where the DNA matches it firmly. The size of a clone is reported for some rows only, either as once, few or many, or as a class for expanded clones.

cdr3_nt: TGTGCCACCAGTCTCAGCCAGGGGAACACCGGGGAGCTGTTTTTT; cdr3_aa: CATSLSQGNTGELFF; j_call: TRBJ2-2; v_call: TRBV24-1; clone_size: many; d_call: NA
cdr3_nt: TGCGCCAGCAGCTCCCTCCCCCTGACAGGACTTGCTGAAGCTTTCTTT; cdr3_aa: CASSSLPLTGLAEAFF; j_call: TRBJ1-1; v_call: TRBV4-1; clone_size: once; d_call: NA
cdr3_nt: TGTGCCAGCTCACCAATGTCCGGGCTTAGCAATCAGCCCCAGCATTTT; cdr3_aa: CASSPMSGLSNQPQHF; j_call: TRBJ1-5; v_call: TRBV12-3/TRBV12-4; clone_size: NA; d_call: NA
cdr3_nt: TGTGCCAGCAGCTCCCGACTGAACTACGAGCAGTACTTC; cdr3_aa: CASSSRLNYEQYF; j_call: TRBJ2-7; v_call: TRBV7-2; clone_size: NA; d_call: NA
cdr3_nt: TGTGCCACCAAAAGCGGTAGCTCCTACGAGCAGTACTTC; cdr3_aa: CATKSGSSYEQYF; j_call: TRBJ2-7; v_call: TRBV15; clone_size: NA; d_call: NA
cdr3_nt: TGTGCCAGCAGTTTAGCGGCTAGCGGGGTTGGGAACAATGAGCAGTTCTTC; cdr3_aa: CASSLAASGVGNNEQFF; j_call: TRBJ2-1; v_call: TRBV12-3/TRBV12-4; clone_size: NA; d_call: TRBD2
cdr3_nt: TGCGCCAGCAGCCAATTAATCGACTACGAGCAGTACTTC; cdr3_aa: CASSQLIDYEQYF; j_call: TRBJ2-7; v_call: TRBV4-1; clone_size: NA; d_call: NA
cdr3_nt: TGTGCCAGCAGGGGACTAGCGGGAGGCTCGGATGAGCAGTTCTTC; cdr3_aa: CASRGLAGGSDEQFF; j_call: TRBJ2-1; v_call: TRBV27; clone_size: NA; d_call: TRBD2
cdr3_nt: TGTGCCAGCTCACCAGCAGGGGAGGCGACTGAAGCTTTCTTT; cdr3_aa: CASSPAGEATEAFF; j_call: TRBJ1-1; v_call: TRBV18; clone_size: once; d_call: NA
cdr3_nt: TGCGCCAGCAGCTTGCAGGGTGCCGAGCAGTACTTC; cdr3_aa: CASSLQGAEQYF; j_call: TRBJ2-7; v_call: TRBV5-1; clone_size: many; d_call: NA
cdr3_nt: TGTGCCAGCAGTGGACAGGGGGACTCCTACGAGCAGTACTTC; cdr3_aa: CASSGQGDSYEQYF; j_call: TRBJ2-7; v_call: TRBV27; clone_size: NA; d_call: TRBD1